This TCR beta chain is from a study of beta chain features in type 1 diabetes (dated by TCRdb to the late 2010s). For the study in its entirety: Mean age, gender distribution, total cell number and subset yield were not different between patients and healthy donors. A total of around 110,000,000 sorted cells were examined across all samples, and a strong correlation was observed between cell number per subset and RNA yield. The study compared TCRB repertoires of sorted circulating CD4+ T cell subsets between recently diagnosed type 1 diabetes patients and matched healthy donors. Regulatory and stem cell-like memory subsets were obtained from only 8 patients and about eight healthy donors, while naive and central memory subsets were obtained from all 28 donors. Overall study outcomes, separate from this receptor: A moderate but significant shortening of TCRB CDR3 length was observed in type 1 diabetes patients in all four CD4+ subsets. Shorter templates might be favored by PCR, yet because patient and control samples were amplified and corrected together, any such skew would affect both groups equally. Because cDNA was sequenced instead of genomic DNA, activated cells with high expression could be over-represented, although the groups did not differ in activation or CD3 levels. Because small numbers of individuals were included in the HLA sub-analyses, any influence of HLA type on TCRB rearrangement was left unresolved. Naive, central memory and regulatory TCRB repertoires appeared to be more alike among patients than among healthy donors. Patients with type 1 diabetes made fewer insertions and deleted more nucleotides at VDJ recombination sites, implying thymic rearrangement abnormalities.

The entire amount of isolated RNA was reverse transcribed using the High Capacity cDNA Reverse Transcription Kit, so the sequenced TCRB transcripts were expressed ones. Deep immunoSEQ sequencing was performed on naive, central memory and regulatory T cell samples, with an average of roughly 3.6 million total reads per sample. Sorted cells were lysed in RLT buffer and RNA was extracted with DNase-treated RNeasy Micro or Mini kits, depending on cell number. To prevent cross-contamination, every cell subset was processed on its own, while patient and healthy donor samples were processed together. Using the immunoSEQ multiplex PCR, TCRB sequences were amplified from cDNA into 87-bp fragments spanning the CDR3 region. The amplicons were sequenced using the Illumina HiSeq platform. In the source study's methods: Synthetic template baselines were used to correct PCR bias computationally, reads within Hamming distance 2 were collapsed together, and singletons that could not be merged were discarded. By aligning reads against IMGT, V, D and J genes, CDR3 length, and insertions or deletions at six rearrangement sites were assigned. Within each subset, clonotype counts were normalized to sorted cell number, after which true diversity and Gini coefficients were computed with the tcR R package. The overlap coefficient, calculated on TCRB nucleotide sequences, was used to measure repertoire sharing. The table comes from immuneACCESS by way of TCRdb, which keeps in-frame sequences with V and J called. Part of the clones is missing from these tables; in studies checked, under half for an unresolved V gene and the rest for unknown reasons. The V and J calls and clone size are taken from that table; D and trimming were inferred from the DNA. The sample table holds some 160,000 clones, of which less than 9.5% were seen once. The biggest ten clones account for over 2% of the sample.

From each donor, a single peripheral blood sample of around 120 mL on average was drawn into heparinised tubes. A BD FACSAria II and a panel including CD45RO, CCR7, CD25, CD127, CD95 and CD27 were used to sort naive, central memory, regulatory and stem cell-like memory CD4+ T cells. A purity above 98% was achieved for all sorted populations. PBMCs were isolated immediately by Lymphoprep density gradient centrifugation and stained directly without culture. Samples were stained and sorted in pairs, with one healthy donor and one patient per experiment, so that batch effects were minimized. Sequences MNHNS (CDR1) and SASEGT (CDR2) are obtained from the germline V gene. Ends trimmed: V by 6 bases, J by 5 bases; bases unmatched to a gene: 5. The CDR3 sequence holds 14 residues, the cysteine and phenylalanine included. The only DNA kept is the CDR3, 42 bases in frame from the first base. Note on this clone: Its antigen has not been determined. Qualities for individual bases were not recorded, and no much larger clone is one base off.

The chain is assembled from TRBV6-1 and TRBJ1-5; 9 bases in the junction line up with TRBD1. Specimen: central memory CD4+ T cells from blood. This TCR came from a woman under 30 in good health. The CDR3 reads CASSARTGDQPQHF. The DNA sequence is TGTGCCAGCAGCGCTAGGACAGGGGATCAGCCCCAGCATTTT.